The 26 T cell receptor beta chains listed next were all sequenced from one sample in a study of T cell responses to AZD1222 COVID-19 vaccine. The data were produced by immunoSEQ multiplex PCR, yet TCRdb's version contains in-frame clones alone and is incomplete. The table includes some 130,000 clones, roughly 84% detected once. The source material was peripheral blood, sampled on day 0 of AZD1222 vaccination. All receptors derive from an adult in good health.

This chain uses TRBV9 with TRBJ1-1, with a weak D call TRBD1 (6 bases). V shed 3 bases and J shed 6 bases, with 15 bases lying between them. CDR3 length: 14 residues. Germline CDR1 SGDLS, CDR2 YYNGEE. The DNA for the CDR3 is TGTGCCAGCAGCGGACAGGTTGGGGAGTCTGAAGCTTTCTTT. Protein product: CASSGQVGESEAFF.

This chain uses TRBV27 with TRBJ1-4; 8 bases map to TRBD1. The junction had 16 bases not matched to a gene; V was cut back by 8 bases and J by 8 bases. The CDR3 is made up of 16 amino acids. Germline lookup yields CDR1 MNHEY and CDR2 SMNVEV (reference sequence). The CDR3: CASGRGQGAGMEKLFF. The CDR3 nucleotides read TGTGCCAGCGGGAGGGGGCAGGGGGCAGGGATGGAAAAACTGTTTTTT. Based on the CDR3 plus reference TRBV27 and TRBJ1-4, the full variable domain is EAQVTQNPRYLITVTGKKLTVTCSQNMNHEYMSWYRQDPGLGLRQIYYSMNVEVTDKGDVPEGYKVSRKEKRNFPLILESPSPNQTSLYFCASGRGQGAGMEKLFFGSGTQLSVL.

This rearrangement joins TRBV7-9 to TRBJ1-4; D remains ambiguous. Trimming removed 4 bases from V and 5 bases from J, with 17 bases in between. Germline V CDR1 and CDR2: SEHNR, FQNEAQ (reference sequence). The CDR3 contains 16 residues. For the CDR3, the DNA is TGTGCCAGCAGCTGGCCCCGTGGCGGACGCAATGAAAAACTGTTTTTT. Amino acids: CASSWPRGGRNEKLFF.

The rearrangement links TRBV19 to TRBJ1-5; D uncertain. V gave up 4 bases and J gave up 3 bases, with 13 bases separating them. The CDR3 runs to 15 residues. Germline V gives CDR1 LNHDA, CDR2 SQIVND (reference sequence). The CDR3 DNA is TGTGCCAGTAGTACAACCCGAGGAACCAATCAGCCCCAGCATTTT. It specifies CASSTTRGTNQPQHF.

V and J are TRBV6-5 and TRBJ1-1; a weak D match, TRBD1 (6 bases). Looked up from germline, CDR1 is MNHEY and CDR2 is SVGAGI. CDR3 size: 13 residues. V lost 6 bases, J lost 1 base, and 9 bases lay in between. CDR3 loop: CASRRQENTEAFF. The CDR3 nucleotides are TGTGCCAGCAGAAGACAGGAGAACACTGAAGCTTTCTTT.

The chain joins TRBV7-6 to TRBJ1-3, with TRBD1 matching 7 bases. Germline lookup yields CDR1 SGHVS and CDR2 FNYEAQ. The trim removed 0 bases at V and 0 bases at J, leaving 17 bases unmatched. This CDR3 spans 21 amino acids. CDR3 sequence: CASSLAPRDSFLPDSGNTIYF. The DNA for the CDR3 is TGTGCCAGCAGCTTAGCCCCCCGGGACAGCTTTCTCCCCGACTCTGGAAACACCATATATTTT.

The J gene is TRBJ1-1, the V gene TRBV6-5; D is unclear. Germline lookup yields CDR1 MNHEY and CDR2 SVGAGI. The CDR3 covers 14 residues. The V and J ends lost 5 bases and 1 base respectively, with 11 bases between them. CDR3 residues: CASSTRRGNTEAFF. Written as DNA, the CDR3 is TGTGCCAGCAGTACCCGACGAGGGAACACTGAAGCTTTCTTT.

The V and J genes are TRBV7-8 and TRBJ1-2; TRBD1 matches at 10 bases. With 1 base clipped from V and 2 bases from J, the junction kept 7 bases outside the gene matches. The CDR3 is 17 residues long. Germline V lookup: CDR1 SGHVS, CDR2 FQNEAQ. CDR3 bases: TGTGCCAGCAGCTTAGACGGCGGGACAGGGGTCAACTATGGCTACACCTTC. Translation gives CASSLDGGTGVNYGYTF.

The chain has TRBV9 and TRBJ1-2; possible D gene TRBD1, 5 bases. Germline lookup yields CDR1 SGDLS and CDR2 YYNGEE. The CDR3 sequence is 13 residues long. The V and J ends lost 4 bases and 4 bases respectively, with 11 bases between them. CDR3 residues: CASSSRQFYGYTF. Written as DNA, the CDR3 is TGTGCCAGCAGCTCTAGACAGTTCTATGGCTACACCTTC.

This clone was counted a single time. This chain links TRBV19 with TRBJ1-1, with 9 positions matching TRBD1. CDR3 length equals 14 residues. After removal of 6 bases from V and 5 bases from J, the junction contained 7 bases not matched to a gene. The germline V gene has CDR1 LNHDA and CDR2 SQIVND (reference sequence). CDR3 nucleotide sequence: TGTGCCAGTAGACCGGGACAGGGAGGAACTGAAGCTTTCTTT. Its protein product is CASRPGQGGTEAFF.

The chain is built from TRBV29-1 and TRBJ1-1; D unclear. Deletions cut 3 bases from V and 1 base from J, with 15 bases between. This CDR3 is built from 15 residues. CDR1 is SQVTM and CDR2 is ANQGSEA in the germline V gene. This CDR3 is CSVDALRAGNTEAFF. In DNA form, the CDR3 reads TGCAGCGTTGACGCCCTCAGAGCAGGGAACACTGAAGCTTTCTTT.

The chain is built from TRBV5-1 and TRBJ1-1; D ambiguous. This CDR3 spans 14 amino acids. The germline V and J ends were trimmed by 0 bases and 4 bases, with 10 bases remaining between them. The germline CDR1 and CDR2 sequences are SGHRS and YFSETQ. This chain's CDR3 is CASSLGADPTEAFF. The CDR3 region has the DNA TGCGCCAGCAGCTTGGGGGCAGATCCCACTGAAGCTTTCTTT.

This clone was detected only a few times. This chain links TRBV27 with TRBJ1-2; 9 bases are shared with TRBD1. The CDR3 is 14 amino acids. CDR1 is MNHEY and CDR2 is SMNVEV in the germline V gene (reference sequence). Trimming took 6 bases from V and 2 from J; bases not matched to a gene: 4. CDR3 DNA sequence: TGTGCCAGCAGCACACAGGGGGCGAACTATGGCTACACCTTC. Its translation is CASSTQGANYGYTF.

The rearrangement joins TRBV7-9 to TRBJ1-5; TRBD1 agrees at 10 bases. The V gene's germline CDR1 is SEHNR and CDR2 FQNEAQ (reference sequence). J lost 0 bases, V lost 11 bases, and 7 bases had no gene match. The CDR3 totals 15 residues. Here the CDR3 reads CAPRQGALSNQPQHF. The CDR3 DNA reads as TGTGCCCCCCGACAGGGGGCCCTTAGCAATCAGCCCCAGCATTTT.

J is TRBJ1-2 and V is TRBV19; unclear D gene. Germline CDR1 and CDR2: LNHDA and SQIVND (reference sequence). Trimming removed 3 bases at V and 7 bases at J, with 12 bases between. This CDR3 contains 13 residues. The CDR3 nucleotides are TGTGCCAGTAGTATCAAGGGCTCTGGTGGCTACACCTTC. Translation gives CASSIKGSGGYTF.

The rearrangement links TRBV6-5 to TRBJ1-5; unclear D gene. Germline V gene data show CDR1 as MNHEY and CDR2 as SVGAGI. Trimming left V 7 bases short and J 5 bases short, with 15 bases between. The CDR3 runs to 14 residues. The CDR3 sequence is CASIFSGIDQPQHF. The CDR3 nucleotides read TGTGCCAGCATTTTCTCGGGGATTGATCAGCCCCAGCATTTT.

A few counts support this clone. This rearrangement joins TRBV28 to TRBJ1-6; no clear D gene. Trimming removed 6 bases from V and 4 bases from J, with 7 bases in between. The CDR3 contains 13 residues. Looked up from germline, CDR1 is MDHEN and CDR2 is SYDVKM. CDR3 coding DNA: TGTGCCAGCAGGGACGGGTATAATTCACCCCTCCACTTT. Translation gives CASRDGYNSPLHF.

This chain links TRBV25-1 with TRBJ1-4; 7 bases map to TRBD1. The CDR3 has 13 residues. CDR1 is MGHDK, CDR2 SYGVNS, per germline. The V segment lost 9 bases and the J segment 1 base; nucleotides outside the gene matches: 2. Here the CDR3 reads CARGDRTNEKLFF. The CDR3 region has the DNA TGTGCCAGAGGGGACAGAACTAATGAAAAACTGTTTTTT.

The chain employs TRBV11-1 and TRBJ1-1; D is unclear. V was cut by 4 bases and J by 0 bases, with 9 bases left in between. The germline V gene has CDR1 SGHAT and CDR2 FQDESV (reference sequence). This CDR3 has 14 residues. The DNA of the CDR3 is TGTGCCAGCAGCTATGAGGGCATGAACACTGAAGCTTTCTTT. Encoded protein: CASSYEGMNTEAFF.

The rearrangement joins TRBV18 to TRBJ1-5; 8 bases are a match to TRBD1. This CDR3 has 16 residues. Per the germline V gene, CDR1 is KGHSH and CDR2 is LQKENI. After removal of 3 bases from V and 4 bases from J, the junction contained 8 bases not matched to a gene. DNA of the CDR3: TGTGCCAGCTCACCGCCGGGACAGGATTTTAATCAGCCCCAGCATTTT. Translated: CASSPPGQDFNQPQHF.

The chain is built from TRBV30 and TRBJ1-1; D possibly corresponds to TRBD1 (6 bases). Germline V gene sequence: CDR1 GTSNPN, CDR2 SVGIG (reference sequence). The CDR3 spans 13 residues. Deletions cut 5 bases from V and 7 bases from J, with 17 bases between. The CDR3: CAWDPGQLIEAFF. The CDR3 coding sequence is TGTGCCTGGGACCCAGGACAGCTTATTGAAGCTTTCTTT. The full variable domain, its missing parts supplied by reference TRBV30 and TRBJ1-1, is SQTIHQWPATLVQPVGSPLSLECTVEGTSNPNLYWYRQAAGRGLQLLFYSVGIGQISSEVPQNLSASRPQDRQFILSSKKLLLSDSGFYLCAWDPGQLIEAFFGQGTRLTVV.

The CDR3 spells CASSIGGGWVYTEAFF. The CDR3 DNA is TGTGCCAGTAGTATCGGAGGGGGCTGGGTGTACACTGAAGCTTTCTTT. The chain has TRBV19 and TRBJ1-1, with TRBD1 identical over 7 bases. There are 16 residues in the CDR3. V lost 3 bases and J lost 3; bases outside the gene matches: 10. Germline CDR1 reads LNHDA; CDR2 reads SQIVND (reference sequence).

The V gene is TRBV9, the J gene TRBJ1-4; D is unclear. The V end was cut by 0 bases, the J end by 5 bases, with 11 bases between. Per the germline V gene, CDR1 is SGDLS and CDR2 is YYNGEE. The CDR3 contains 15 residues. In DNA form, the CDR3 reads TGTGCCAGCAGCGTAGGGGCAGGATCGAATGAAAAACTGTTTTTT. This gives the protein CASSVGAGSNEKLFF.

The CDR3 bases are TGTGCCAGCACCCACTCCTCCGGGACTAGCGGTTTTAACACCGGGGAGCTGTTTTTT. Translated, it gives CASTHSSGTSGFNTGELFF. The rearrangement uses TRBV16 and TRBJ2-2; the match to TRBD2 covers 11 bases. CDR1 and CDR2 (germline): KGHSY, FQNENV. This CDR3 is built from 19 residues. Germline trimming cut 7 bases from V and 2 bases from J; bases unmatched to any gene: 15.

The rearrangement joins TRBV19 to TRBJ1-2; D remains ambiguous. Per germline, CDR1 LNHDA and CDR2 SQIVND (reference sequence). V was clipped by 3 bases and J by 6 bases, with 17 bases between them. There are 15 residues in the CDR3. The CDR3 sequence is CASSIMAPGRNGYTF. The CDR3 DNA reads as TGTGCCAGTAGTATTATGGCGCCAGGCCGTAATGGCTACACCTTC.

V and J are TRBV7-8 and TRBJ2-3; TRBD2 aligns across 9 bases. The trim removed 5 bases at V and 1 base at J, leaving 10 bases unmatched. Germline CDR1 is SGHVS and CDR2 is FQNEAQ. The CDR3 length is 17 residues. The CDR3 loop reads CASSRRGIAGGTDTQYF. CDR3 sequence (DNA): TGTGCCAGCAGCCGTCGTGGGATAGCGGGGGGCACAGATACGCAGTATTTT.